Each of the 22 T cell receptor beta chains below was sequenced from the same sample in a study of response to subunit inactivated influenza vaccine. MiXCR, applied by TCRdb to the RT-PCR reads, yields one record per CDR3 protein. The repertoire has hundreds of thousands of distinct CDR3 sequences, 10% to 15% of them found once; the top ten carry about an eighth. Source: PBMCs from blood, taken around seven weeks after vaccination. The receptors stem from a man aged 45-65 years who received an inactivated influenza vaccine.

Note on this clonotype: The junction does not match germline at one end; this may be a read error. The J gene is TRBJ2-5, the V gene TRBV7-7; 8 nucleotides line up with TRBD2. The V gene's germline CDR1 is SSHAT and CDR2 FNYEAQ (reference sequence). There are 14 residues in the CDR3. Here the CDR3 reads CASSSGLAQETQYF. DNA for the CDR3: TGTGCTAGCAGCTCCGGACTAGCCCAAGAGACCCAGTACTTC.

The chain uses TRBV30 and TRBJ2-1, with 10 bases aligning to TRBD2. Trimming took 2 bases from V and 3 from J; bases not matched to a gene: 4. The CDR3 length is 15 residues. Germline CDR1 is GTSNPN and CDR2 is SVGIG (reference sequence). The CDR3 coding sequence is TGTGCCTGGAGTCCGGGACTAGCGAACTACAATGAGCAGTTCTTC. It specifies CAWSPGLANYNEQFF. The full variable domain, rest sourced from reference TRBV30 and TRBJ2-1, is SQTIHQWPATLVQPVGSPLSLECTVEGTSNPNLYWYRQAAGRGLQLLFYSVGIGQISSEVPQNLSASRPQDRQFILSSKKLLLSDSGFYLCAWSPGLANYNEQFFGPGTRLTVL.

The chain links TRBV5-6 to TRBJ2-5; the match to TRBD1 covers 10 bases. J lost 6 bases, V lost 3 bases, and 2 bases had no gene match. CDR3 length: 13 amino acids. From germline, CDR1 is SGHDT and CDR2 YYEEEE. CDR3 region: CASSWDRGKTQYF. The CDR3 coding sequence is TGTGCCAGCAGCTGGGACAGGGGCAAGACCCAGTACTTC.

This clonotype was seen a few times. In DNA, the CDR3 is TGTGCCATCGATAGCGGGGGGGCTAACGACAATGAGCAGTTCTTC. Protein sequence: CAIDSGGANDNEQFF. The rearrangement links TRBV10-3 to TRBJ2-1; 11 bases fit TRBD2. There are 15 residues in the CDR3. Trimming cost V 8 bases and J 5 bases; bases outside gene matches: 8. CDR1 is ENHRY, CDR2 SYGVKD, per germline.

In this sample, this clonotype turned up a few times. CDR3 sequence reads: CASSLVEAGYEQYF. The CDR3 DNA is TGTGCCAGCAGCTTAGTTGAGGCAGGTTACGAGCAGTACTTC. The chain couples TRBV7-2 to TRBJ2-7, with D unclear. Germline loops: CDR1 SGHTA, CDR2 FQGNSA. Trimming left V 1 base short and J 4 bases short, with 11 bases between. The CDR3 extends over 14 amino acids.

For the CDR3, the DNA is TGTGCCAGCAGCGGATACAGGGGCACAGATACGCAGTATTTT. Amino acid sequence: CASSGYRGTDTQYF. The rearrangement links TRBV9 to TRBJ2-3, with D perhaps matching TRBD1 (6 bases). The germline V gene has CDR1 SGDLS and CDR2 YYNGEE. Trimming left V 3 bases short and J 1 base short, with 9 bases between. The CDR3 contains 14 residues.

As to this clonotype: This may arise from a read error, as a much more abundant clone is one base away. The chain has TRBV4-1 and TRBJ2-7; D uncertain. The CDR3 runs 15 residues. The germline V gene has CDR1 MGHRA and CDR2 YSYEKL. V shed 3 bases and J shed 3 bases, with 15 bases lying between them. CDR3 nucleotides: TGCGCCAGCAGCCAGATGGAGTGGGTAGGCTACGAGCAGTACTTC. Translated: CASSQMEWVGYEQYF.

This clonotype was seen only a few times. The rearrangement links TRBV6-6 to TRBJ1-5, with unresolved D. The germline V gene encodes CDR1 MNHNY and CDR2 SVGAGI (reference sequence). This CDR3 is 13 amino acids long. V was trimmed by 11 bases and J by 3 bases, leaving 14 bases between them. The CDR3 bases are TGTGCCTCCCGCGAGACACCCAATCAGCCCCAGCATTTT. It encodes CASRETPNQPQHF.

This clonotype showed up just a few times. The chain links TRBV12-3 or TRBV12-4 to TRBJ2-5; the D is unclear. Trimming stripped 11 bases from V and 2 bases from J, with 18 bases between. The CDR3 has 14 residues. The CDR3, as DNA: TGTGCCCCCTGGAACTGCTGGCAGCAAGAGACCCAGTACTTC. This encodes CAPWNCWQQETQYF.

This rearrangement joins TRBV2 to TRBJ2-3; D may be TRBD2 (6 bases). CDR3 length: 16 amino acids. The V end was cut by 7 bases, the J end by 0 bases, with 17 bases between. Germline values: CDR1 SNHLY, CDR2 FYNNEI. The CDR3 protein is CASTHYGRSSTDTQYF. The CDR3 DNA sequence: TGTGCCAGCACCCACTACGGGAGATCTAGCACAGATACGCAGTATTTT.

The V gene is TRBV6-2 or TRBV6-3, the J gene TRBJ1-2; 10 bases are shared with TRBD1. The CDR3 sequence is 13 residues long. The V gene's germline CDR1 is MNHEY and CDR2 SVGEGT. After removal of 5 bases from V and 13 bases from J, the junction contained 10 bases not matched to a gene. DNA for the CDR3: TGTGCCAGCAGTCTCACCGGGACAGGGGTGTTCACCTTC. It codes for CASSLTGTGVFTF.

This clonotype occurred many times. The chain links TRBV3-1 to TRBJ2-7; D not certain. The CDR3 length is 16 residues. CDR1 LGHDT and CDR2 YNNKEL come from the germline V gene (reference sequence). Trimming pared 0 bases from V and 0 bases from J, leaving 12 bases between. CDR3 protein: CASSQDPRLSSYEQYF. In DNA form, the CDR3 reads TGTGCCAGCAGCCAAGATCCCAGACTTTCCTCCTACGAGCAGTACTTC.

This clonotype was counted only a few times. The gene calls are TRBV5-5 and TRBJ2-3, with D possibly matching TRBD2 (5 bases). From germline, CDR1 is SGHKS and CDR2 YYEKEE (reference sequence). The CDR3 is 14 amino acids. The germline V and J ends were trimmed by 4 bases and 9 bases, with 18 bases remaining between them. The CDR3 DNA reads as TGTGCCAGCAGCAAGGAGGACTCGCTTAGAACGCAGTATTTT. Encoded protein: CASSKEDSLRTQYF. The full variable domain, in which reference TRBV5-5 and TRBJ2-3 provide the parts outside the CDR3, is DAGVTQSPTHLIKTRGQQVTLRCSPISGHKSVSWYQQVLGQGPQFIFQYYEKEERGRGNFPDRFSARQFPNYSSELNVNALLLGDSALYLCASSKEDSLRTQYFGPGTRLTVL.

V usage is TRBV6-1 and J usage is TRBJ2-6; TRBD1 is a possible D gene (6 bases). The CDR3 is 14 amino acids. Per the germline V gene, CDR1 is MNHNS and CDR2 is SASEGT. V was pared by 10 bases and J by 2 bases, with 12 bases between. CDR3 protein: CATGEGAGANVLTF. Here the CDR3 DNA reads TGTGCCACCGGCGAGGGGGCTGGGGCCAACGTCCTGACTTTC.

The chain has TRBV11-2 and TRBJ2-7; 10 bases line up with TRBD1. Germline V gene sequence: CDR1 SGHAT, CDR2 FQNNGV. V lost 4 bases and J lost 2; bases outside the gene matches: 5. CDR3 length: 15 residues. DNA of the CDR3: TGTGCCAGCAGCTCGGGACAGGGGATCACCTACGAGCAGTACTTC. Translating gives CASSSGQGITYEQYF.

There are a few counts of this clonotype. This chain connects TRBV6-5 to TRBJ1-2; no clear D gene. The CDR3 length is 15 residues. Germline values: CDR1 MNHEY, CDR2 SVGAGI. V was trimmed by 0 bases and J by 0 bases, leaving 8 bases between them. This CDR3 reads CASSYSSYSNYGYTF. For the CDR3, the DNA is TGTGCCAGCAGTTACTCATCGTACTCTAACTATGGCTACACCTTC.

This rearrangement joins TRBV6-2 or TRBV6-3 to TRBJ1-1; D remains ambiguous. Germline CDR1 and CDR2: MNHEY and SVGEGT. Trimming removed 2 bases at V and 1 base at J, with 5 bases between. This CDR3 has 13 residues. This CDR3 is CASSYETNTEAFF. The CDR3 nucleotides read TGTGCCAGCAGTTACGAGACGAACACTGAAGCTTTCTTT.

The gene calls are TRBV10-1 and TRBJ2-2; D gene uncertain. The V end was cut by 4 bases, the J end by 9 bases, with 6 bases between. The CDR3 has 11 residues. The germline gives CDR1 WNHNN, CDR2 SYGVQD (reference sequence). In DNA form, the CDR3 reads TGCGCCAGCAGTGGGGCCAGGGAGCTGTTTTTT. It codes for CASSGARELFF.

The chain links TRBV6-4 to TRBJ2-7, with 9 bases that match TRBD2. Trimming took 4 bases from V and 7 from J; bases not matched to a gene: 11. CDR1 is MRHNA and CDR2 is SNTAGT in the germline V gene. The CDR3 runs to 15 residues. CDR3 region: CASSARGGRAKEQYF. CDR3 coding DNA: TGTGCCAGCAGTGCCCGGGGCGGGAGGGCCAAAGAGCAGTACTTC.

This sequence joins TRBV5-1 and TRBJ1-1; D remains ambiguous. Germline CDR1 reads SGHRS; CDR2 reads YFSETQ. V was shortened by 2 bases and J by 5 bases, with 13 bases between the two germline ends. The CDR3 runs 14 residues. The CDR3 here is CASSLAGVVTEAFF. In DNA form, the CDR3 reads TGCGCCAGCAGCTTAGCGGGCGTGGTGACTGAAGCTTTCTTT.

This clonotype came up a few times. The chain recombines TRBV4-2 with TRBJ2-7; 8 nucleotides match TRBD2. Germline V lookup: CDR1 LGHNA, CDR2 YNFKEQ. V lost 0 bases, J lost 2 bases, and 6 bases stayed unmatched. This CDR3 is 16 amino acids long. CDR3 loop: CASSQDEAGDAYEQYF. The CDR3 DNA is TGTGCCAGCAGCCAAGATGAAGCGGGGGACGCCTACGAGCAGTACTTC.

This clonotype occurred many times. The CDR3 loop is CSVLTGGNEQFF. The CDR3 nucleotides read TGCAGCGTTCTAACAGGGGGCAATGAGCAGTTCTTC. V and J are TRBV29-1 and TRBJ2-1; 8 nucleotides line up with TRBD1. Germline CDR1 SQVTM, CDR2 ANQGSEA. V lost 5 bases to trimming and J lost 6 bases; unmatched junction nucleotides: 3. The CDR3 spans 12 residues.